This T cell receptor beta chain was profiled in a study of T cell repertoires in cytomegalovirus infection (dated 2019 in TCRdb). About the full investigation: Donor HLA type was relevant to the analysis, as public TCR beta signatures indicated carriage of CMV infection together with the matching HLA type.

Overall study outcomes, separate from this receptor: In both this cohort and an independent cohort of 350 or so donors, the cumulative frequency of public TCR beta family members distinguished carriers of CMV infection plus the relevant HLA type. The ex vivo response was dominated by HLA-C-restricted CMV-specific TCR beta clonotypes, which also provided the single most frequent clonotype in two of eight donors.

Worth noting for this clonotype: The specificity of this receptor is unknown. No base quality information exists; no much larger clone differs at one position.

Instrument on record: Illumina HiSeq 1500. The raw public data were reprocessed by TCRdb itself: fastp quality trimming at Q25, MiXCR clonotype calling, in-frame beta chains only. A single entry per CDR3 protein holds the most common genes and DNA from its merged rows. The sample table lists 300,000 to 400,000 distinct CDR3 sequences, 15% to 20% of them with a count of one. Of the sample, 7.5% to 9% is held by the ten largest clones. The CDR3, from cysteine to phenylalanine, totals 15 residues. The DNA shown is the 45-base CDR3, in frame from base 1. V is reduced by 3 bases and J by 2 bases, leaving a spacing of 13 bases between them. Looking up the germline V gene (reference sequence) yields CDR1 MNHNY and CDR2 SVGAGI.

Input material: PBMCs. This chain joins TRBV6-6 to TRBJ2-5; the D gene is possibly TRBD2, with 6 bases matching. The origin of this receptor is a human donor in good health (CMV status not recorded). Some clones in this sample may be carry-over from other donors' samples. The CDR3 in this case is CASSYTGGMQETQYF. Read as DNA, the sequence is TGTGCCAGCAGTTATACCGGAGGGATGCAAGAGACCCAGTACTTC.